The 32 T cell receptor beta chains in this list originate from one sample, sequenced in a study of tumor and adjacent non-tumor tissue in lung cancer. Three rounds of nested PCR, following a modified ARM-PCR protocol, produced the TCRbeta library. One entry per CDR3 protein, called by TCRdb with MiXCR from the multiplex PCR reads. Of some 95,000 distinct CDR3 sequences in the sample, approximately 80% are singletons; the top ten hold under 40%. RNA was extracted from bulk tissue without any cell sorting. Distant lung tissue was collected more than 3 cm away from the tumor edge. Sequenced input: distant non-tumor lung tissue. The receptors were sampled from a man aged 60 to 75 with small cell lung cancer.

This clonotype showed up many times. V gene TRBV20-1 combines with J gene TRBJ1-1; 7 bases agree with TRBD1. Losses at the gene ends were 5 bases for V and 5 bases for J; bases not matched to a gene: 8. The CDR3 loop spans 13 amino acids. The germline V gene has CDR1 DFQATT and CDR2 SNEGSKA (reference sequence). CDR3: CSASKGARTEAFF. CDR3 nucleotide sequence: TGCAGTGCTTCGAAGGGGGCGAGGACTGAAGCTTTCTTT.

Turning to this clonotype: The conserved closing phenylalanine or tryptophan is absent in this CDR3, likely reflecting a read error. J is TRBJ2-5 and V is TRBV6-1; D not resolved. Germline assignment: CDR1 MNHNS and CDR2 SASEGT. With 2 bases removed from V and 5 bases from J, the gap between germline ends came to 12 bases. The CDR3 is 14 amino acids. The CDR3 loop is CASSELREWETQYS. For the CDR3, the DNA is TGTGCCAGCAGTGAATTGCGTGAATGGGAGACCCAGTACTCC.

This clonotype has just a few counts. One end of the junction is discordant with germline, which a read error may explain. V is TRBV6-2 or TRBV6-3 and J is TRBJ2-2; possible D gene TRBD2, 5 bases. Germline V gene sequence: CDR1 MNHEY, CDR2 SVGEGT. The CDR3 extends over 15 amino acids. CDR3 DNA sequence: TGTACCAGCAGTTACCCCTTGGGAGCCACCGGGGAGCTGTTTTTT. It codes for CTSSYPLGATGELFF.

Comment on this clonotype: A read error may be the cause here, since a much bigger clone is one base away. The V gene is TRBV20-1, the J gene TRBJ2-1; D is undetermined. The germline V and J ends were trimmed by 8 bases and 3 bases, with 11 bases remaining between them. The CDR3 is made up of 12 amino acids. Germline CDR1 DFQATT, CDR2 SNEGSKA (reference sequence). The CDR3 coding sequence is TGCAGTACCCCGAACGACTACAATGAGCAGTTCTTC. Protein product: CSTPNDYNEQFF.

On this clonotype: The junction and the germline gene differ at one end; a read error may be behind it. This sequence joins TRBV6-5 and TRBJ1-4; no firm D call. The CDR3 spans 14 residues. Germline V CDR1 and CDR2: MNHEY, SVGAGI. The CDR3 DNA reads TGTGTCAGCAGTTTGATATTCTCCCAAGAAAAACTGTTTTTT. Amino acid sequence: CVSSLIFSQEKLFF.

In nucleotides, the CDR3 is TGTGCCTGGAGAGGACCGGGACAGGGCGGCGATACGCAGTATTTT. As protein: CAWRGPGQGGDTQYF. The rearrangement uses TRBV30 and TRBJ2-3; TRBD1 matches at 9 bases. V lost 3 bases to trimming and J lost 6 bases; unmatched junction nucleotides: 10. CDR3 length: 15 amino acids. Germline V lookup: CDR1 GTSNPN, CDR2 SVGIG (reference sequence).

In regard to this clonotype: The junction and the germline gene differ at one end; a read error may be behind it. This chain uses TRBV7-7 with TRBJ2-5; the D gene is possibly TRBD2 (5 bases). Germline CDR1 is SSHAT and CDR2 is FNYEAQ (reference sequence). The CDR3 length is 13 residues. CDR3 sequence reads: CASSLGLKETQYF. The CDR3 DNA is TGTGCTAGCAGCTTAGGACTGAAAGAGACCCAGTACTTC.

At least ten counts were recorded for this clonotype. This chain connects TRBV7-9 to TRBJ2-2; 7 bases fit TRBD2. The CDR3 has 16 amino acids. V lost 1 base to trimming and J lost 5 bases; unmatched junction nucleotides: 7. CDR1 and CDR2 from the germline V gene are SEHNR and FQNEAQ (reference sequence). The CDR3 nucleotides read TGTGCCAGCAGCTTAGAAACGGGAGGATCAACCGGGGAGCTGTTTTTT. Translation: CASSLETGGSTGELFF.

A note on this clonotype: A much larger clone differs by one base, so this may be a read error. The chain joins TRBV6-1 to TRBJ1-1; 8 nucleotides agree with TRBD1. Trimming at V came to 0 bases and at J to 5 bases, leaving 5 bases not matched to a gene. The germline V gene encodes CDR1 MNHNS and CDR2 SASEGT. The CDR3 covers 15 residues. CDR3 loop: CASSEAQGARTEAFF. CDR3 DNA: TGTGCCAGCAGTGAAGCGCAGGGGGCCAGAACTGAAGCTTTCTTT.

This clonotype has a single count. The rearrangement links TRBV4-2 to TRBJ2-2; perhaps TRBD2 as D (5 bases). Between the trimmed V and J ends, which lost 7 bases and 2 bases, there was a span of 17 bases. Germline lookup yields CDR1 LGHNA and CDR2 YNFKEQ. This CDR3 region has 16 residues. The CDR3 protein is CASNEDLRANTGELFF. CDR3 nucleotides: TGTGCCAGCAACGAAGATTTGAGGGCTAACACCGGGGAGCTGTTTTTT.

This clonotype was observed once. The chain has TRBV12-3 or TRBV12-4 and TRBJ2-5; D is uncertain. V lost 2 bases to trimming and J lost 4 bases, with 8 bases between them. The CDR3 is made up of 13 amino acids. The CDR3 DNA sequence: TGTGCCAGCAGTTTATCACATGGAGAGACCCAGTACTTC. Translating gives CASSLSHGETQYF.

In regard to this clonotype: It may be a read error: a sequence one base away is much more abundant. The CDR3 does not close with the conserved phenylalanine or tryptophan, likely indicating a read error. The DNA is left out, because the CDR3 cannot be placed on it with certainty; the CDR3 is given as TCRdb lists it. V and J are TRBV21-1 and TRBJ2-1; the D call of TRBD2 is as the table states it, not checked on the DNA. TRBV21-1 has pseudogene status. The CDR3 numbers 15 amino acids, ends counted. The CDR3 protein is CASSNSRTSGIEQFS.

This clonotype was detected once. The junction and the germline gene differ at one end; a read error may be behind it. The chain recombines TRBV4-1 with TRBJ2-7; 7 positions match TRBD1. Germline V CDR1 and CDR2: MGHRA, YSYEKL. This CDR3 has 15 amino acids. CDR3 nucleotides: TGCGTCAGCAGCCCTCGCCTGACAGGGACATACGAGCAGTACTTC. Its protein is CVSSPRLTGTYEQYF.

A remark on this clonotype: A much larger clone differs by one base, so this may be a read error. The chain employs TRBV28 and TRBJ2-5; 14 bases are shared with TRBD2. J lost 4 bases, V lost 5 bases, and 9 bases had no gene match. This CDR3 comprises 17 residues. Germline-derived CDR1 and CDR2 are MDHEN and SYDVKM. The CDR3 protein is CASSDVTSGRARETQYF. DNA for the CDR3: TGTGCCAGCAGTGATGTGACTAGCGGGAGGGCCAGAGAGACCCAGTACTTC.

Of note for this clonotype: A much bigger clone sits one base away, suggesting this may be a read error. The chain is built from TRBV28 and TRBJ1-1; D is unresolved. V lost 4 bases and J 6 bases, leaving 18 bases between the germline ends. This CDR3 is 15 amino acids long. Per germline, CDR1 MDHEN and CDR2 SYDVKM. The CDR3 DNA follows: TGTGCCAGCAGTTCCTCCGGGATAGGGTTTTCTGAAGCTTTCTTT. Its translation: CASSSSGIGFSEAFF.

The chain couples TRBV6-6 to TRBJ2-7, with 7 positions matching TRBD2. CDR3 size: 16 residues. Germline loops: CDR1 MNHNY, CDR2 SVGAGI (reference sequence). CDR3 amino acids: CASRRSISGSNYEQYV. In nucleotides, the CDR3 is TGTGCCAGCAGACGCTCCATTAGCGGGTCGAACTACGAGCAGTATGTC.

This clonotype was found many times. The chain carries TRBV4-1 and TRBJ2-2; tentatively, D is TRBD2 (7 bases). Trimming took 6 bases from V and 7 from J, leaving 24 bases between them. The CDR3 has 17 amino acids. CDR1 and CDR2 from the germline V gene are MGHRA and YSYEKL. DNA for the CDR3: TGCGCCAGCAGAAAAGAAGTCGGCGGGGGCTTGGTCGGGGAGCTGTTTTTT. It yields the protein CASRKEVGGGLVGELFF.

About this clonotype itself: One junction end disagrees with the germline gene, perhaps due to a read error. The chain links TRBV11-3 to TRBJ2-1; D might be TRBD1 or TRBD2, each matching 5 bases. This CDR3 spans 14 amino acids. CDR1 is SGHNT, CDR2 YENEEA, per germline. The DNA of the CDR3 is TGTGGCGGCAGCTGGGGGAGCTCCTTCAATGAGCAGTTCTTC. It specifies CGGSWGSSFNEQFF.

This clonotype was counted a few times. This could be a read error, since a much larger clone is one nucleotide away. The gene calls are TRBV7-9 and TRBJ1-1; TRBD1 agrees at 9 bases. CDR1 and CDR2 (germline): SEHNR, FQNEAQ (reference sequence). The CDR3 covers 12 residues. The CDR3 reads CTSSFGQGQAFF. The CDR3 DNA follows: TGTACCAGCAGCTTCGGACAGGGGCAAGCTTTCTTT.

In its sample, this clonotype was seen once. V gene TRBV5-5 combines with J gene TRBJ1-2; the D is unclear. Trimming took 8 bases from V and 9 from J, leaving 26 bases between them. CDR3 length equals 15 residues. Germline V lookup: CDR1 SGHKS, CDR2 YYEKEE (reference sequence). The CDR3 loop is CARSRLGEGLDSYTF. The CDR3 DNA reads as TGTGCCAGGAGCCGTCTCGGGGAAGGGTTGGATAGCTACACCTTC.

To note about this clonotype: This may be a read error, as it is one base from a much larger clone. Here the CDR3 omits its conserved ending phenylalanine or tryptophan, so a read error is the likely source. This chain uses TRBV5-1 with TRBJ1-2, with 9 bases fitting TRBD1. The CDR3 runs 15 residues. Trimming took 2 bases from V and 2 from J; bases not matched to a gene: 4. Germline CDR1 is SGHRS and CDR2 is YFSETQ. The CDR3 DNA reads TGCGCCAGCAGCTTCCGACAGGGGGTCAACTATGGCTACACCCTC. Its translation is CASSFRQGVNYGYTL.

For this clonotype: Since a much larger clone is just one base distant, this may be a read error. As the CDR3 is not closed by the conserved phenylalanine or tryptophan, this likely results from a read error. The rearrangement links TRBV29-1 to TRBJ2-3, with unresolved D. Germline V CDR1 and CDR2: SQVTM, ANQGSEA. This CDR3 contains 13 residues. CDR3 in amino acids: CSVESLNTYTQYL. The CDR3, as DNA: TGCAGCGTTGAAAGTCTTAACACATATACGCAGTATCTT.

A note on this clonotype: Without the conserved terminal phenylalanine or tryptophan, this CDR3 likely stems from a read error. V gene TRBV29-1 combines with J gene TRBJ2-7, with TRBD1 as a possible D gene (6 bases). Germline V gene sequence: CDR1 SQVTM, CDR2 ANQGSEA. This CDR3 has 12 amino acids. CDR3 coding DNA: TGCAACGCCCGGGACACCTCCTATGAGCAGTACTCC. This gives the protein CNARDTSYEQYS.

With regard to this clonotype: A read error is likely, as this CDR3 ends without the conserved phenylalanine or tryptophan. This rearrangement joins TRBV5-4 to TRBJ2-5; TRBD2 matches 12 bases. CDR1 and CDR2 (germline): SGHNT, YYREEE (reference sequence). There are 17 residues in the CDR3. The CDR3: CASSQYSSGRDRETQYI. The CDR3 DNA sequence: TGTGCTAGCAGCCAGTACTCTAGCGGGAGGGATCGAGAGACCCAGTACATC.

A remark on this clonotype: The junction and the germline gene differ at one end; a read error may be behind it. V usage is TRBV6-5 and J usage is TRBJ2-2; D may be TRBD1 or TRBD2 (5 bases each). The CDR3 is made up of 15 amino acids. CDR1 MNHEY and CDR2 SVGAGI come from the germline V gene. CDR3 amino acids: CVSSYSNPGTGELFF. In DNA, the CDR3 is TGTGTCAGCAGTTACTCGAATCCGGGGACCGGGGAACTGTTTTTT.

As for this clonotype: This CDR3 is missing its conserved last phenylalanine or tryptophan, likely due to a read error. The CDR3: CASRPDRGINQPQHH. For the CDR3, the DNA is TGTGCCAGCAGGCCGGACAGGGGAATAAATCAGCCCCAGCATCAT. The rearrangement uses TRBV6-2 or TRBV6-3 and TRBJ1-5; 9 bases align to TRBD1. The CDR3 runs 15 residues. The V gene's germline CDR1 is MNHEY and CDR2 SVGEGT. J gave up 4 bases and V 6 bases, and 7 bases lay outside the gene matches.

Worth noting for this clonotype: One end of the junction fails to match germline, which may point to a read error. V is TRBV5-4 and J is TRBJ2-7; D possibly corresponds to TRBD1 (5 bases). Germline loops: CDR1 SGHNT, CDR2 YYREEE (reference sequence). The CDR3 totals 14 residues. The DNA for the CDR3 is TGTGCCAGCAACTGGGGCGGAAGCTCCTACGAGCAGAACTTC. Protein product: CASNWGGSSYEQNF.

The J gene is TRBJ2-6, the V gene TRBV6-1; D is unresolved. Germline CDR1 and CDR2: MNHNS and SASEGT. The V gene lost 3 bases and the J gene lost 3 bases, with 9 bases spanning the gap. This CDR3 contains 15 residues. The CDR3 nucleotides read TGTGCCAGCAGTGATGAAAGCTGTGGGGCCAACGTCCTGACTTTC. This encodes CASSDESCGANVLTF.

About this clonotype itself: The junction does not match germline at one end; this may be a read error. The chain carries TRBV28 and TRBJ2-7, with D possibly matching TRBD1 (5 bases). Germline loops: CDR1 MDHEN, CDR2 SYDVKM. The CDR3 consists of 13 residues. DNA of the CDR3: TGTGCCAGCCGAAAACCCCAGGGCGACGAGAAGTACTTC. This codes for CASRKPQGDEKYF.

In regard to this clonotype: With a much larger clone just one base away, this may be a read error. The V call is TRBV5-8, the J call TRBJ2-3, with 10 bases fitting TRBD2. V lost 1 base to trimming and J lost 7 bases; unmatched junction nucleotides: 6. Germline CDR1 is SGHTS and CDR2 is YDEGEE. This CDR3 has 15 amino acids. CDR3 sequence: CASSLLAGVGNTQYF. The CDR3 bases are TGTGCCAGCAGCTTGCTAGCGGGAGTAGGGAATACGCAGTATTTT.

This chain uses TRBV28 with TRBJ1-5, with a tentative D call TRBD1 (5 bases). Germline-derived CDR1 and CDR2 are MDHEN and SYDVKM. Deletions cut 2 bases from V and 2 bases from J, with 16 bases between. The CDR3 is made up of 17 amino acids. Here the CDR3 DNA reads TGTGCCAGCAGTTTAGGGTTTGTGGGGACCGGCAATCAGCCCCAGCATTTT. Amino acid sequence: CASSLGFVGTGNQPQHF.

Note on this clonotype: At one end the junction does not follow the germline gene, possibly because of a read error. CDR3 DNA: TGTGTCAGCAGCCAAGATCTGAGGGCCAACAAAGGGAAGCTGTTTTTT. It is translated as CVSSQDLRANKGKLFF. The chain combines TRBV4-2 with TRBJ2-2; D might be TRBD2 (5 bases). The CDR3 is 16 amino acids. Germline lookup yields CDR1 LGHNA and CDR2 YNFKEQ.